The rows below give T cell receptor beta chains drawn from one sample of a study of blood T cell repertoires in COVID-19. Measured with immunoSEQ multiplex PCR; TCRdb has only the in-frame clones, and not every one. The table has 280,000 or so clones, roughly nine tenths seen once. What was sequenced was PBMCs or T cells enriched from blood (not recorded which). Every receptor here comes from a woman in her forties or fifties who had been exposed to COVID-19. Both conserved end residues are part of each CDR3. The D gene is left open where the match is weak. Size is omitted from some rows. Given values are once, few, many or a class for expanded clones.

J gene: TRBJ2-7; clone size: .; D gene: .; V gene: TRBV14; CDR3 DNA: TGTGCCAGCAGCCAATGGACAGACTCCTACGAGCAGTACTTC; CDR3 protein: CASSQWTDSYEQYF
J gene: TRBJ2-7; clone size: few; D gene: .; V gene: TRBV19; CDR3 DNA: TGTGCCAGTAGTCCAACCGGGACATTCTCCGAGCAGTACTTC; CDR3 protein: CASSPTGTFSEQYF
J gene: TRBJ2-5; clone size: .; D gene: .; V gene: TRBV2; CDR3 DNA: TGTGCCAGTTCACCGGAGACCCAAGAGACCCAGTACTTC; CDR3 protein: CASSPETQETQYF
J gene: TRBJ1-1; clone size: .; D gene: TRBD1; V gene: TRBV19; CDR3 DNA: TGTGCCAGTAGTATGACAGGGTTGGCTGAAGCTTTCTTT; CDR3 protein: CASSMTGLAEAFF
J gene: TRBJ2-6; clone size: .; D gene: .; V gene: TRBV27; CDR3 DNA: TGTGCCACCCGACCGTCCACGGGACACCGCTCTGGGGCCAACGTCCTGACTTTC; CDR3 protein: CATRPSTGHRSGANVLTF
J gene: TRBJ1-6; clone size: .; D gene: TRBD1; V gene: TRBV5-4; CDR3 DNA: TGTGCCAGCAGCCGGACAGGGGGCGCGAATCCCCTCCACTTT; CDR3 protein: CASSRTGGANPLHF
J gene: TRBJ2-1; clone size: .; D gene: TRBD2; V gene: TRBV15; CDR3 DNA: TGTGCCACCAGCCTTAGACCTCAGGGGGGACTAGCGGGGAGTGAGCAGTTCTTC; CDR3 protein: CATSLRPQGGLAGSEQFF
J gene: TRBJ2-7; clone size: .; D gene: TRBD1; V gene: TRBV9; CDR3 DNA: TGTGCCAGCAGCGTGGGACAGGGGGTCTACGAGCAGTACTTC; CDR3 protein: CASSVGQGVYEQYF
J gene: TRBJ1-2; clone size: few; D gene: .; V gene: TRBV21-1; CDR3 DNA: TGTGCCAGCCGGACAGGGAACTATGGCTACACCTTC; CDR3 protein: CASRTGNYGYTF
J gene: TRBJ2-2; clone size: .; D gene: .; V gene: TRBV19; CDR3 DNA: TGTGCCAGTAGTCTGTCCGGGGAGCTGTTTTTT; CDR3 protein: CASSLSGELFF
J gene: TRBJ2-7; clone size: few; D gene: .; V gene: TRBV18; CDR3 DNA: TGTGCCAGCTCGCCAGGCCTCTCCTACGAGCAGTACTTC; CDR3 protein: CASSPGLSYEQYF
J gene: TRBJ2-1; clone size: .; D gene: TRBD1; V gene: TRBV5-1; CDR3 DNA: TGCGCCAGCAGCGCACCAGGGGGTTTCTCCTACGATGAGCAGTTCTTC; CDR3 protein: CASSAPGGFSYDEQFF
J gene: TRBJ2-4; clone size: .; D gene: TRBD1; V gene: TRBV3-1/TRBV3-2; CDR3 DNA: TGTGCCAGCCGAGACAGGGGTGGAAACATTCAGTACTTC; CDR3 protein: CASRDRGGNIQYF
J gene: TRBJ2-7; clone size: once; D gene: .; V gene: TRBV5-1; CDR3 DNA: TGCGCCAGCGGCGAAGGGGCAACCTACGAGCAGTACTTC; CDR3 protein: CASGEGATYEQYF
J gene: TRBJ1-2; clone size: .; D gene: .; V gene: TRBV10-3; CDR3 DNA: TGTGCCATCACCCCGGACCCTCCGGGGGGCTACACCTTC; CDR3 protein: CAITPDPPGGYTF
J gene: TRBJ1-6; clone size: .; D gene: TRBD1; V gene: TRBV28; CDR3 DNA: TGTGCCAGCAGGGAACAGGGGGCCTATAATTCACCCCTCCACTTT; CDR3 protein: CASREQGAYNSPLHF
J gene: TRBJ2-3; clone size: .; D gene: TRBD1; V gene: TRBV28; CDR3 DNA: TGTGCCAGCAGTCCGGACAGGGTTGCAGATACGCAGTATTTT; CDR3 protein: CASSPDRVADTQYF
J gene: TRBJ1-1; clone size: few; D gene: TRBD1; V gene: TRBV5-6; CDR3 DNA: TGTGCCAGCAGCACCTGGACAGGTTCTGAAGCTTTCTTT; CDR3 protein: CASSTWTGSEAFF
J gene: TRBJ2-1; clone size: .; D gene: TRBD2; V gene: TRBV5-4; CDR3 DNA: TGTGCCAGCAGCCCGGTGGGGGGCGGGGGGGCAACCTACAATGAGCAGTTCTTC; CDR3 protein: CASSPVGGGGATYNEQFF
J gene: TRBJ2-1; clone size: .; D gene: .; V gene: TRBV19; CDR3 DNA: TGTGCCAGTAGTACCCGGGATCTATATGGGAATGAGCAGTTCTTC; CDR3 protein: CASSTRDLYGNEQFF
J gene: TRBJ1-6; clone size: .; D gene: TRBD1; V gene: TRBV3-1/TRBV3-2; CDR3 DNA: TGTGCCAGCTCGGACAGGGGAAATTCACCCCTCCACTTT; CDR3 protein: CASSDRGNSPLHF
J gene: TRBJ2-1; clone size: .; D gene: .; V gene: TRBV19; CDR3 DNA: TGTGCCAGTAGTATAGGTTCATACAATGAGCAGTTCTTC; CDR3 protein: CASSIGSYNEQFF
J gene: TRBJ1-2; clone size: .; D gene: TRBD1; V gene: TRBV30; CDR3 DNA: TGTGCCTGGAGGTTCGGGACAGGGGTCGGCTACACCTTC; CDR3 protein: CAWRFGTGVGYTF
J gene: TRBJ2-3; clone size: few; D gene: .; V gene: TRBV9; CDR3 DNA: TGTGCCAGCAGCGTAACCCCAGGGGAAACAGATACGCAGTATTTT; CDR3 protein: CASSVTPGETDTQYF
J gene: TRBJ2-1; clone size: .; D gene: .; V gene: TRBV6-5; CDR3 DNA: TGTGCCAGCAGCAAGACAGAAAACTCCTACAATGAGCAGTTCTTC; CDR3 protein: CASSKTENSYNEQFF
J gene: TRBJ1-5; clone size: .; D gene: .; V gene: TRBV11-2; CDR3 DNA: TGTGCCAGCAGCTTAGTTGGGAGGTCAAATCAGCCCCAGCATTTT; CDR3 protein: CASSLVGRSNQPQHF
J gene: TRBJ2-1; clone size: .; D gene: TRBD1; V gene: TRBV5-1; CDR3 DNA: TGCGCCAGCAGCTTGGAGGGACAGCCTTACAATGAGCAGTTCTTC; CDR3 protein: CASSLEGQPYNEQFF
J gene: TRBJ1-2; clone size: .; D gene: TRBD1; V gene: TRBV2; CDR3 DNA: TGTGCCAGCAGTGATTGGGACAGGGGGTTTTCTAACTATGGCTACACCTTC; CDR3 protein: CASSDWDRGFSNYGYTF
J gene: TRBJ1-6; clone size: few; D gene: .; V gene: TRBV7-2; CDR3 DNA: TGTGCCAGCAGCTCATTTTGGGCCGACCAGGGATCACCCCTCCACTTT; CDR3 protein: CASSSFWADQGSPLHF
J gene: TRBJ2-3; clone size: .; D gene: TRBD2; V gene: TRBV6-1; CDR3 DNA: TGTGCCAGCAGTGAAGGGACTAGCGGGGGCCTTCTCACAGATACGCAGTATTTT; CDR3 protein: CASSEGTSGGLLTDTQYF
J gene: TRBJ2-7; clone size: few; D gene: TRBD1; V gene: TRBV27; CDR3 DNA: TGTGCCAGCAGTTTAGGCACAGGGGGCTCCTACGAGCAGTACTTC; CDR3 protein: CASSLGTGGSYEQYF
J gene: TRBJ1-6; clone size: .; D gene: .; V gene: TRBV10-3; CDR3 DNA: TGTGCCATCAGTGAGTCTCAGGGATTAGGCAATTCACCCCTCCACTTT; CDR3 protein: CAISESQGLGNSPLHF
J gene: TRBJ1-1; clone size: .; D gene: .; V gene: TRBV7-2; CDR3 DNA: TGTGCCAGCAGCCTGACAGGTGGACCGGGGGGGACTGAAGCTTTCTTT; CDR3 protein: CASSLTGGPGGTEAFF
J gene: TRBJ1-3; clone size: .; D gene: .; V gene: TRBV7-2; CDR3 DNA: TGTGCCAGCAGCCTAGCCCAGGCGAGCTCTGGAAACACCATATATTTT; CDR3 protein: CASSLAQASSGNTIYF
J gene: TRBJ2-7; clone size: .; D gene: .; V gene: TRBV5-1; CDR3 DNA: TGCGCCAGCAGATATGGGGGGGCTAACGAGCAGTACTTC; CDR3 protein: CASRYGGANEQYF
J gene: TRBJ2-1; clone size: .; D gene: .; V gene: TRBV11-2; CDR3 DNA: TGTGCCAGCAGCTTAGAGGAGGACCCAACCTACAATGAGCAGTTCTTC; CDR3 protein: CASSLEEDPTYNEQFF
J gene: TRBJ1-5; clone size: .; D gene: .; V gene: TRBV6-1; CDR3 DNA: TGTGCCAGCAGTGAAACCCCCCCGGGGGGTAGCAATCAGCCCCAGCATTTT; CDR3 protein: CASSETPPGGSNQPQHF
J gene: TRBJ1-2; clone size: .; D gene: .; V gene: TRBV30; CDR3 DNA: TGTGCCTGGAGTGTACAGGGCTATGGCTACACCTTC; CDR3 protein: CAWSVQGYGYTF
J gene: TRBJ1-1; clone size: .; D gene: TRBD1; V gene: TRBV18; CDR3 DNA: TGTGCCAGCTCAGACCGACAGGGGGCTGGGACTGAAGCTTTCTTT; CDR3 protein: CASSDRQGAGTEAFF
J gene: TRBJ1-2; clone size: once; D gene: .; V gene: TRBV7-2; CDR3 DNA: TGTGCCAGCAGCTTAGATGGAGGGAACTATGGCTACACCTTC; CDR3 protein: CASSLDGGNYGYTF
J gene: TRBJ1-1; clone size: .; D gene: TRBD1; V gene: TRBV3-1/TRBV3-2; CDR3 DNA: TGTGCCAGCAGCCCGACACAGGGGCCTGAAGCTTTCTTT; CDR3 protein: CASSPTQGPEAFF
J gene: TRBJ2-1; clone size: .; D gene: .; V gene: TRBV7-9; CDR3 DNA: TGTGCCAGCAGCCACAGGAAGACCCTAAACAATGAGCAGTTCTTC; CDR3 protein: CASSHRKTLNNEQFF
J gene: TRBJ2-2; clone size: once; D gene: .; V gene: TRBV2; CDR3 DNA: TGTGCCAGCAGTGGCGTTCTAACCGGGGAGCTGTTTTTT; CDR3 protein: CASSGVLTGELFF
J gene: TRBJ2-5; clone size: .; D gene: TRBD2; V gene: TRBV24-1; CDR3 DNA: TGTGCCACCAGTGATGGCCTCGTAGCGGGGCAAGAGACCCAGTACTTC; CDR3 protein: CATSDGLVAGQETQYF
J gene: TRBJ1-5; clone size: .; D gene: .; V gene: TRBV19; CDR3 DNA: TGTGCCAGTAGGACGCAGACAGGCGCCCTGAATCAGCCCCAGCATTTT; CDR3 protein: CASRTQTGALNQPQHF
J gene: TRBJ1-4; clone size: few; D gene: TRBD1; V gene: TRBV27; CDR3 DNA: TGTGCCAGCAGGTTCACAGGGGCAACTAATGAAAAACTGTTTTTT; CDR3 protein: CASRFTGATNEKLFF
J gene: TRBJ2-5; clone size: few; D gene: TRBD2; V gene: TRBV28; CDR3 DNA: TGTGCCAGCAGTTTTGGGGGGGGCCAAGAGACCCAGTACTTC; CDR3 protein: CASSFGGGQETQYF